Shown below are 5 T cell receptor beta chains from a single sample sequenced in a study of response to subunit inactivated influenza vaccine (dated by TCRdb to the late 2010s). Preparation of the library involved RT-PCR. TCRdb records Illumina HiSeq 2500 as the sequencer. TCRdb reanalyzed the raw reads on its own, using fastp at Q25 for trimming and MiXCR for clone calling, and kept in-frame beta chains. Every entry covers one CDR3 protein and lists the most common genes and DNA from its rows. The sample profile shows 450,000 to 600,000 distinct CDR3 sequences; about 17% of them were found once. In total, the top ten clones hold 2.5% to 3.5% of the sample. Specimen: CD4+ T cells sorted from PBMCs, collected less than 30 months after vaccination. All receptors come from a man aged 45 to 75 who received an inactivated influenza vaccine. Donor details come from another sample of the same person, matched by shared clones.

V is TRBV6-2 or TRBV6-3 and J is TRBJ2-7, with no clear D. Germline lookup yields CDR1 MNHEY and CDR2 SVGEGT. CDR3 length: 14 residues. Trimming stripped 7 bases from V and 4 bases from J, with 17 bases between. The CDR3 loop is CASNRGKAAYEQYF. CDR3 DNA: TGTGCCAGCAACCGCGGTAAGGCAGCTTACGAGCAGTACTTC.

The chain has TRBV9 and TRBJ2-1, with D tentatively TRBD2 (5 bases). V was trimmed by 0 bases and J by 8 bases, leaving 15 bases between them. The length of the CDR3 is 15 residues. The germline V gene has CDR1 SGDLS and CDR2 YYNGEE. This CDR3 is CASSVGGPVRDEQFF. Here the CDR3 DNA reads TGTGCCAGCAGCGTAGGAGGGCCGGTTCGGGATGAGCAGTTCTTC. The full variable domain, with the rest looked up from reference TRBV9 and TRBJ2-1, is DSGVTQTPKHLITATGQRVTLRCSPRSGDLSVYWYQQSLDQGLQFLIQYYNGEERAKGNILERFSAQQFPDLHSELNLSSLELGDSALYFCASSVGGPVRDEQFFGPGTRLTVL.

Many counts were recorded for this clonotype. V is TRBV7-2 and J is TRBJ2-2, with no clear D. The CDR3 consists of 14 residues. Germline V gives CDR1 SGHTA, CDR2 FQGNSA. Trimming took off 3 bases at V and 3 bases at J, with 8 bases between the two ends. The CDR3 DNA is TGTGCCAGCAGCTTTTTGACTTACACCGGGGAGCTGTTTTTT. This codes for CASSFLTYTGELFF.

The chain links TRBV5-5 to TRBJ2-3; D remains unclear. Germline loops: CDR1 SGHKS, CDR2 YYEKEE (reference sequence). The ends were cut back, 4 bases at V and 0 bases at J, with 12 bases in the middle. The CDR3 runs 15 residues. As DNA, the CDR3 is TGTGCCAGCAGCCAGCTCCCTACTAGCACAGATACGCAGTATTTT. The encoded protein is CASSQLPTSTDTQYF.

This clonotype was seen many times. The chain carries TRBV29-1 and TRBJ1-2; D possibly corresponds to TRBD1 (6 bases). The CDR3 is 13 amino acids. Trimming stripped 4 bases from V and 4 bases from J, with 13 bases between. Germline-derived CDR1 and CDR2 are SQVTM and ANQGSEA. The CDR3 nucleotides read TGCAGCGTTGGCGGGGGGGCGGGCTATGGCTACACCTTC. This sequence encodes CSVGGGAGYGYTF.